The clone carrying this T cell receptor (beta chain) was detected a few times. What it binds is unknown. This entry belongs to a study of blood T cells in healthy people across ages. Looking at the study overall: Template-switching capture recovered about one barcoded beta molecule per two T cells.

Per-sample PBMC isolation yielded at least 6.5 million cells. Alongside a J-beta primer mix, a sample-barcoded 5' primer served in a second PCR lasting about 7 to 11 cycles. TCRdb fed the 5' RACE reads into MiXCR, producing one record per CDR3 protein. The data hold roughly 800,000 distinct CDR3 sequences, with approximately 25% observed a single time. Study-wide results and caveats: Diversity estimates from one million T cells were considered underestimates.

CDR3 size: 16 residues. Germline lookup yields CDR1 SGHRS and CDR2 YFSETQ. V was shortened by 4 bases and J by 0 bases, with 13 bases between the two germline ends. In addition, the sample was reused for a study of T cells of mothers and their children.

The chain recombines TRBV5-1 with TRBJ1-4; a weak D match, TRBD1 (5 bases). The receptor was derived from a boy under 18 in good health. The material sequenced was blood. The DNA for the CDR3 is TGCGCCAGCAGCCCCGGGACTCGGGCAACTAATGAAAAACTGTTTTTT. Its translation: CASSPGTRATNEKLFF.